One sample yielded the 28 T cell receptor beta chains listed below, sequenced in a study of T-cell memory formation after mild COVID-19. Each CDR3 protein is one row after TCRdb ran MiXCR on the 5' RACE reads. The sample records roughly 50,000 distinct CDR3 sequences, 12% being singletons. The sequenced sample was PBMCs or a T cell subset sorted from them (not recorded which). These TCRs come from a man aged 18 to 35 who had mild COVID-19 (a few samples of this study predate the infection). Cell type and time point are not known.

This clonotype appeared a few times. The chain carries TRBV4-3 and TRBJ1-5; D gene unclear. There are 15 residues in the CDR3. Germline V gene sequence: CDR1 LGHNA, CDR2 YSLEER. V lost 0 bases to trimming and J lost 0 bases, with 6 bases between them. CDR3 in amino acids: CASSQDRFSNQPQHF. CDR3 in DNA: TGCGCCAGCAGCCAAGATCGGTTTAGCAATCAGCCCCAGCATTTT.

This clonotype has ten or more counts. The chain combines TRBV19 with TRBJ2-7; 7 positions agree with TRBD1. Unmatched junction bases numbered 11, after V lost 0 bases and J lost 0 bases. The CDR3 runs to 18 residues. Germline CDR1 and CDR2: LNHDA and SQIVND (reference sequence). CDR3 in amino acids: CASSIDRGCRDSSYEQYV. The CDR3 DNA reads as TGTGCCAGTAGTATAGATCGAGGATGTCGGGACAGCTCCTACGAGCAGTACGTC.

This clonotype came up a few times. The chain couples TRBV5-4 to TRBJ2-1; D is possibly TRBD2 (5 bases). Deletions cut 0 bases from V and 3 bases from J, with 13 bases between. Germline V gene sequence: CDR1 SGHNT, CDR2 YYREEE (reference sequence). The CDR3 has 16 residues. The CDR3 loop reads CASSLGTGNHYNEQFF. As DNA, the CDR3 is TGTGCCAGCAGCTTGGGGACGGGGAACCACTACAATGAGCAGTTCTTC.

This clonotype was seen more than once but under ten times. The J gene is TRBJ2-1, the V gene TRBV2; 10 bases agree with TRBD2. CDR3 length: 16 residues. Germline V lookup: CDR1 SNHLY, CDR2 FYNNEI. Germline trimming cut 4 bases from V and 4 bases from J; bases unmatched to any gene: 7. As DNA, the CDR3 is TGTGCCAGCAGTGCGATAGGACTAGCGGCTTACAATGAGCAGTTCTTC. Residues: CASSAIGLAAYNEQFF. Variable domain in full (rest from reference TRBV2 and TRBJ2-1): EPEVTQTPSHQVTQMGQEVILRCVPISNHLYFYWYRQILGQKVEFLVSFYNNEISEKSEIFDDQFSVERPDGSNFTLKIRSTKLEDSAMYFCASSAIGLAAYNEQFFGPGTRLTVL.

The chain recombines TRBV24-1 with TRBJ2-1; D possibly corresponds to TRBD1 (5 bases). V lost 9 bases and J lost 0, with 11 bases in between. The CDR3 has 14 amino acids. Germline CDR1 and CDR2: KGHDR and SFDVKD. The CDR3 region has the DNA TGTGCCACCCAGGGCCTGAGCTCCTACAATGAGCAGTTCTTC. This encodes CATQGLSSYNEQFF.

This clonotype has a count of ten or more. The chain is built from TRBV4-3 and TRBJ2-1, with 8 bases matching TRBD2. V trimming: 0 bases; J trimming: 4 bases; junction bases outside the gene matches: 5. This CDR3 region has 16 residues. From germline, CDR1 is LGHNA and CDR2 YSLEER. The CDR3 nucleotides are TGCGCCAGCAGCCAAGAGGAGGGACTAGAGTACAATGAGCAGTTCTTC. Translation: CASSQEEGLEYNEQFF.

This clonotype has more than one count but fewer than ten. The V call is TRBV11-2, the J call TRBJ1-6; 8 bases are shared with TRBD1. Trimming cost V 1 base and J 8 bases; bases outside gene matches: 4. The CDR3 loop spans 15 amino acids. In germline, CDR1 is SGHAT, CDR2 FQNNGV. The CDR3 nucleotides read TGTGCCAGCAGCTTAGCAGGGGGCCAGGATTCACCCCTCCACTTT. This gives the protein CASSLAGGQDSPLHF. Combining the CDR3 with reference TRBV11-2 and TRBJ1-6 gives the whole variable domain EAGVAQSPRYKIIEKRQSVAFWCNPISGHATLYWYQQILGQGPKLLIQFQNNGVVDDSQLPKDRFSAERLKGVDSTLKIQPAKLEDSAVYLCASSLAGGQDSPLHFGNGTRLTVT.

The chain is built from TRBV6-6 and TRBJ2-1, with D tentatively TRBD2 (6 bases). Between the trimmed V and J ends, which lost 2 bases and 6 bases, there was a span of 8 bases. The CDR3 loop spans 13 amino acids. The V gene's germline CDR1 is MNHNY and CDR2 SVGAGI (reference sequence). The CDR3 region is CASSYAGTNEQFF. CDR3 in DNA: TGTGCCAGCAGTTACGCGGGGACCAATGAGCAGTTCTTC.

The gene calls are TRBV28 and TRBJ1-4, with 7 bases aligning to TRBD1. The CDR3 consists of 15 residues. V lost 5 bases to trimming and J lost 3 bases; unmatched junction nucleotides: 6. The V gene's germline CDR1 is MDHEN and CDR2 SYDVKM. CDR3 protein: CASSPSGGSNEKLFF. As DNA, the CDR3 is TGTGCCAGCAGTCCTTCAGGGGGATCTAATGAAAAACTGTTTTTT.

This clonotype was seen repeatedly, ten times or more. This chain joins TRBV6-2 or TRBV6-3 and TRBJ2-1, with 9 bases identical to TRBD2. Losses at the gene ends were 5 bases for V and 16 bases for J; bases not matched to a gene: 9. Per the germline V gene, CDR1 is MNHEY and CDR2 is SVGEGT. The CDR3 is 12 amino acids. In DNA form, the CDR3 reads TGTGCCAGCAGTGAAGCGGGGGGACGGAAATTCTTC. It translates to CASSEAGGRKFF.

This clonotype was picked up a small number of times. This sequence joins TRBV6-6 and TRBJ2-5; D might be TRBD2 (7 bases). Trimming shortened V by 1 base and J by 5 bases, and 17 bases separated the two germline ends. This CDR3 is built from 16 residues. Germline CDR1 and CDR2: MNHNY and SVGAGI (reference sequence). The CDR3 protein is CASSYFGGHLSETQYF. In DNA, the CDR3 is TGTGCCAGCAGTTACTTCGGGGGGCACCTGTCGGAGACCCAGTACTTC.

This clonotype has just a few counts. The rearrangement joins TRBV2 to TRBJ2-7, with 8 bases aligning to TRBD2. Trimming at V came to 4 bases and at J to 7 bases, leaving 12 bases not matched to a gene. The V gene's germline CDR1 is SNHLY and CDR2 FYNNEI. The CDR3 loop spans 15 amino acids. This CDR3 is CASSVNGGAVEEQYF. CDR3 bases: TGTGCCAGCAGTGTAAACGGGGGGGCCGTGGAAGAGCAGTACTTC.

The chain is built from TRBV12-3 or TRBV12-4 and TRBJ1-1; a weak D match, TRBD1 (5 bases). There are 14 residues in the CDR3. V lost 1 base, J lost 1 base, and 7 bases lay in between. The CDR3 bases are TGTGCCAGCAGTTTAGACCAGGGGAACACTGAAGCTTTCTTT. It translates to CASSLDQGNTEAFF.

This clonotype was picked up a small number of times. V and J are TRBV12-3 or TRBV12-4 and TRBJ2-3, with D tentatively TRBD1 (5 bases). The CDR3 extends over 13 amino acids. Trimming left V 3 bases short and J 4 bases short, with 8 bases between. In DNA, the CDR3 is TGTGCCAGCAGTTTCTGGGGCTCAGATACGCAGTATTTT. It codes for CASSFWGSDTQYF.

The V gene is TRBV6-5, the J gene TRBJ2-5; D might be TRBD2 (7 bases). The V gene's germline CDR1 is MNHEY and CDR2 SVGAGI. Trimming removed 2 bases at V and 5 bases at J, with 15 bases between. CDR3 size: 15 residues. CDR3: CASSYGGGRLETQYF. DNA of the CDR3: TGTGCCAGCAGTTACGGGGGGGGCCGGTTGGAGACCCAGTACTTC.

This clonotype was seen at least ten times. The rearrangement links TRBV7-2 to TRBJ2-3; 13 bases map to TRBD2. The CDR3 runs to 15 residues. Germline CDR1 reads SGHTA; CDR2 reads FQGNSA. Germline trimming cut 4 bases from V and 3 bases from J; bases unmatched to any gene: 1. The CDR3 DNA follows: TGTGCCAGCAGCTGGACTAGCGGGGGTACAGATACGCAGTATTTT. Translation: CASSWTSGGTDTQYF.

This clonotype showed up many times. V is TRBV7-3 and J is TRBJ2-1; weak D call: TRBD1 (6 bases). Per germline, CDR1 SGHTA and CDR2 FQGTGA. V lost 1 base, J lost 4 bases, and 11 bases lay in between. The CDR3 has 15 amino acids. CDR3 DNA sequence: TGTGCCAGCAGCTTAAGTTTAGGGGGATACAATGAGCAGTTCTTC. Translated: CASSLSLGGYNEQFF.

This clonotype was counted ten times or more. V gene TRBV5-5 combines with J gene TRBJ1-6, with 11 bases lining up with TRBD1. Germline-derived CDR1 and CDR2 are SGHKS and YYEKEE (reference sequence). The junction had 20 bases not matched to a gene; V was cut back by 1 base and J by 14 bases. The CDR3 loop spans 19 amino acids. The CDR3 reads CASSLRTPGTGGPGVSLHF. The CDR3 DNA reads TGTGCCAGCAGCTTGCGGACCCCCGGGACAGGGGGACCGGGTGTGTCCCTCCACTTT. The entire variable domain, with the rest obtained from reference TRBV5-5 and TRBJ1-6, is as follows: DAGVTQSPTHLIKTRGQQVTLRCSPISGHKSVSWYQQVLGQGPQFIFQYYEKEERGRGNFPDRFSARQFPNYSSELNVNALLLGDSALYLCASSLRTPGTGGPGVSLHFGNGTRLTVT.

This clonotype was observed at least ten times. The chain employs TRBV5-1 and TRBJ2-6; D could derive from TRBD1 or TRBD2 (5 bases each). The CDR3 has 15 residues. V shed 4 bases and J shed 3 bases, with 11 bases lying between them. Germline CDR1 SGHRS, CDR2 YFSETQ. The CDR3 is CASSPQGVGANVLTF. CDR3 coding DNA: TGCGCCAGCAGCCCCCAGGGAGTTGGGGCCAACGTCCTGACTTTC.

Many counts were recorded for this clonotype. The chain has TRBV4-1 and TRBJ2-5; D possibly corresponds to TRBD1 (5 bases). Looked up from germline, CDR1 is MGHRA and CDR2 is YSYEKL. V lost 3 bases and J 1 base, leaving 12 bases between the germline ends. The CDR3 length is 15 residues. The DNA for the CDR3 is TGCGCCAGCAGCCATCTGGTAGGGGCCCAAGAGACCCAGTACTTC. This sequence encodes CASSHLVGAQETQYF.

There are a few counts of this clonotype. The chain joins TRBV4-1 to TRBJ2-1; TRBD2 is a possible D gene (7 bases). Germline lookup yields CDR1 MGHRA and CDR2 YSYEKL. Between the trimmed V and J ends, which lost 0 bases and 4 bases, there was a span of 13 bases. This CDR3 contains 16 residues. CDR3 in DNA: TGCGCCAGCAGCCAAGATGGGCGGGGGCGATACAATGAGCAGTTCTTC. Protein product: CASSQDGRGRYNEQFF.

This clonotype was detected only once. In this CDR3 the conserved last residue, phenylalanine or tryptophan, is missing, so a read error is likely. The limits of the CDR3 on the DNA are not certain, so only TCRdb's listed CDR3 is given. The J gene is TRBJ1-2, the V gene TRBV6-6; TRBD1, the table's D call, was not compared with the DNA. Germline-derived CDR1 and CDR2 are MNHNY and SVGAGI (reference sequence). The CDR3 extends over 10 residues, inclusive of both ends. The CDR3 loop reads CADPDRAPIS.

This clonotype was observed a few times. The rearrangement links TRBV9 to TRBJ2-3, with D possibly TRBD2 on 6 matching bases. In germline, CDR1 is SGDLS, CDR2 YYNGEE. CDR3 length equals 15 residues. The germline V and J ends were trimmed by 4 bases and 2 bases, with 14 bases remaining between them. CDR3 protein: CASSIRWGLTDTQYF. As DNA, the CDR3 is TGTGCCAGCAGCATACGGTGGGGACTCACAGATACGCAGTATTTT.

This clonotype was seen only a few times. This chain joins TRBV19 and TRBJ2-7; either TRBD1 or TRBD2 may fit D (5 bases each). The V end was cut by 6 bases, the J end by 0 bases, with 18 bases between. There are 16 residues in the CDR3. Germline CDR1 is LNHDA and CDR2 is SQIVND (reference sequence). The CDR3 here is CASSTWLPGSSYEQYF. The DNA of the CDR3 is TGTGCCAGTAGCACTTGGCTGCCAGGGAGCTCCTACGAGCAGTACTTC. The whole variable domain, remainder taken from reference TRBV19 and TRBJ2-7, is DGGITQSPKYLFRKEGQNVTLSCEQNLNHDAMYWYRQDPGQGLRLIYYSQIVNDFQKGDIAEGYSVSREKKESFPLTVTSAQKNPTAFYLCASSTWLPGSSYEQYFGPGTRLTVT.

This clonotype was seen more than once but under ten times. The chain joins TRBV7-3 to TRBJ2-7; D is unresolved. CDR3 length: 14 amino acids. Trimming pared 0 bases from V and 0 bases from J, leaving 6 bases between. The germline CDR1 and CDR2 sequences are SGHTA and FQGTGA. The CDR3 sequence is CASSLTASSYEQYF. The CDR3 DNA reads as TGTGCCAGCAGCTTAACGGCCAGCTCCTACGAGCAGTACTTC.

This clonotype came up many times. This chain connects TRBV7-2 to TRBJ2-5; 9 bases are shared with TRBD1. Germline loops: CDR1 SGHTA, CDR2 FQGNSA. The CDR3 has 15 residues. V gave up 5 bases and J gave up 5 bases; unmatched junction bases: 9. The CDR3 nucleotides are TGTGCCAGCAGCACCAACAGGGGGCCGGAGGAGACCCAGTACTTC. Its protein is CASSTNRGPEETQYF. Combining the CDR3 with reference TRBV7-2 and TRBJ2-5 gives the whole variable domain GAGVSQSPSNKVTEKGKDVELRCDPISGHTALYWYRQSLGQGLEFLIYFQGNSAPDKSGLPSDRFSAERTGGSVSTLTIQRTQQEDSAVYLCASSTNRGPEETQYFGPGTRLLVL.

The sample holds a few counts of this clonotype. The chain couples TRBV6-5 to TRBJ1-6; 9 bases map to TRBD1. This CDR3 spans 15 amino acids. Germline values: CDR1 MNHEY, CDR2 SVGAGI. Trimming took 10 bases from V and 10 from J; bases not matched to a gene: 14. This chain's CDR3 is CATSRPGTGQSPLHF. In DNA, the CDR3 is TGTGCCACCTCGCGGCCCGGGACAGGGCAATCACCCCTCCACTTT.

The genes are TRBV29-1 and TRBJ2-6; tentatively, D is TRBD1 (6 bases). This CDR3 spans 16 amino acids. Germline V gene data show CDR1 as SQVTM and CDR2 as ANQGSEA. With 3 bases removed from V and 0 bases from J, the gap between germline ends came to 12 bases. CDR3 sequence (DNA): TGCAGCGTTGACGCAGGGGTGTCCTCTGGGGCCAACGTCCTGACTTTC. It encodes CSVDAGVSSGANVLTF.